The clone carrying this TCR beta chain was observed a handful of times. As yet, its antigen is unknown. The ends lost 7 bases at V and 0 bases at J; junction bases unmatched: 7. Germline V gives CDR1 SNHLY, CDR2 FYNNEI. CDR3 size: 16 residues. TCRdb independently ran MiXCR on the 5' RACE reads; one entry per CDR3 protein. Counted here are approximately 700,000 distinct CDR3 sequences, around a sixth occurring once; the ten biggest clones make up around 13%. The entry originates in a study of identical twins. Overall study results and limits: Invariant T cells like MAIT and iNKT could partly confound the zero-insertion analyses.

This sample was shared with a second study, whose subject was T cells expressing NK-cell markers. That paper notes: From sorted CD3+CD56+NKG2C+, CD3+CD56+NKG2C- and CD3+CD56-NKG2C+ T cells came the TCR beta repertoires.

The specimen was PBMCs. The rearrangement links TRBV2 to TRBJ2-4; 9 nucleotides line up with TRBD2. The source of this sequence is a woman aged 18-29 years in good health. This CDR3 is CASTRGTSRAKNIQYF. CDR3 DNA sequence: TGTGCCAGCACTCGGGGGACTAGCAGAGCCAAAAACATTCAGTACTTC. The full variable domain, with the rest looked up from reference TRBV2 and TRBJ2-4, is EPEVTQTPSHQVTQMGQEVILRCVPISNHLYFYWYRQILGQKVEFLVSFYNNEISEKSEIFDDQFSVERPDGSNFTLKIRSTKLEDSAMYFCASTRGTSRAKNIQYFGAGTRLSVL.